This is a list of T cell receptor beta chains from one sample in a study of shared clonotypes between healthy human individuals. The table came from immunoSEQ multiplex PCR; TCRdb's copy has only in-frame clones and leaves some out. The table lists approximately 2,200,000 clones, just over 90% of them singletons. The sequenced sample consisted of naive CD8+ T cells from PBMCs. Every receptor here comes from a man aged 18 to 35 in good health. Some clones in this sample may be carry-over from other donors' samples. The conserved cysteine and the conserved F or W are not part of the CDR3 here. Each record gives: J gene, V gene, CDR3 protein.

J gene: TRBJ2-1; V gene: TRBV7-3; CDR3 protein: ASSPRLAGGPSVDNEQF
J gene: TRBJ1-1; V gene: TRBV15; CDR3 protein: ATSGRYRDLAF
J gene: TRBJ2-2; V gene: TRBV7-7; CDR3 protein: ASTPMGAGAGELF
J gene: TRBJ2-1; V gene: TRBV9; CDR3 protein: ASSAKLEREFYNEQF
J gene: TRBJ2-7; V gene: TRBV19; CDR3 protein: ASSIDEQGIDEQY
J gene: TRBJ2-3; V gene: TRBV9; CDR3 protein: ASSHGVAYTDTQY
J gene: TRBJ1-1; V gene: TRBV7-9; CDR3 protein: ASSSSLAGVNTEAF
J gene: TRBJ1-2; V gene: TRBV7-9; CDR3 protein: ASSDFQGGYT
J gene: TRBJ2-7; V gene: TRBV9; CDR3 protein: ASSATAGMWSEQY
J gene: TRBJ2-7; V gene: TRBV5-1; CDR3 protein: ASSWGPQGEQY
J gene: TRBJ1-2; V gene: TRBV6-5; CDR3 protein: ASTQGGYGYT
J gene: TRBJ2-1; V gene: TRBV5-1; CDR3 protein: ASSWRDGYEQF
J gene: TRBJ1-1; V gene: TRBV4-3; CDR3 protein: ASSQGPPREAF
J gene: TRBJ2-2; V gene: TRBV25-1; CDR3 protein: ASGGKTGELF
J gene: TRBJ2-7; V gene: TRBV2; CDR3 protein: ASRNPGTSGSYEQY
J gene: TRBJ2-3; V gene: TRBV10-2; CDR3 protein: ASSPGGGTGVQY
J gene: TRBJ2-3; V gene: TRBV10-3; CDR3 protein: AISDSGGDTQY
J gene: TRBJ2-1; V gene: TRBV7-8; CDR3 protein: ASSLEGGAVGNEQF
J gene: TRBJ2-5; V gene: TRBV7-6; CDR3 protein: ASSLAWRQPQETQY